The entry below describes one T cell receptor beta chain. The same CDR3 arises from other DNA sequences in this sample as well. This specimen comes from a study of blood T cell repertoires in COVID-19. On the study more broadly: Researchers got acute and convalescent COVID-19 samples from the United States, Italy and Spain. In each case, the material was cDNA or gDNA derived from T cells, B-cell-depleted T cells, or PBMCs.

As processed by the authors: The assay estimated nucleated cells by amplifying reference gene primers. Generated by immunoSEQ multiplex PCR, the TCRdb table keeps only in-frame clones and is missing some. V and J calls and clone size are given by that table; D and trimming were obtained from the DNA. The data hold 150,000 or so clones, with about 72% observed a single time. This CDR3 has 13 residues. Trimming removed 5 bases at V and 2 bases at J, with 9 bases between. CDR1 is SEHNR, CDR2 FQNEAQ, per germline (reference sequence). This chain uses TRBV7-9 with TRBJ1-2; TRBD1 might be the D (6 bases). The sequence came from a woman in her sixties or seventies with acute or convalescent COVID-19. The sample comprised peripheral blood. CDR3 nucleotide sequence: TGTGCCAGCAGCCCGCAGGGGAACTATGGCTACACCTTC. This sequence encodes CASSPQGNYGYTF.